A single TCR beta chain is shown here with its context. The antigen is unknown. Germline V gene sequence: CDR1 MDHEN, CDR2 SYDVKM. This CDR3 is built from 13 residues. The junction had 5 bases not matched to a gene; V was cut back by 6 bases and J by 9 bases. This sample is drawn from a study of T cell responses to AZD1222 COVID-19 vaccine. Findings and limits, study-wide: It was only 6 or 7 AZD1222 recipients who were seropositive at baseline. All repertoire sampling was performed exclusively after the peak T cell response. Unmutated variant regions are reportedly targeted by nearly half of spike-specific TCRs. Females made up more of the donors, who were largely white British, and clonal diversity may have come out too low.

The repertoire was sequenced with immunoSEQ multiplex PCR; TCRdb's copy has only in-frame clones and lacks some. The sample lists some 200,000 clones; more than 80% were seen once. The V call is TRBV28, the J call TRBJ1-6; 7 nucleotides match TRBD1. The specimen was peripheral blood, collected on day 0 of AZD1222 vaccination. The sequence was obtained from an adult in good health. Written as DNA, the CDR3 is TGTGCCAGCAGCCCAGGGGGAGCTTCACCCCTCCACTTT. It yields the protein CASSPGGASPLHF.